The next 14 T cell receptor beta chains were all read from a single sample in a study of tissue T cells after allogeneic stem cell transplantation. Time point indicated: mouse harvest day 7 after allogeneic transplant. Mouse grafts combined 10^7 T-cell-depleted bone marrow cells with 10^6 splenic CD5+ T cells. Data came from immunoSEQ multiplex PCR; TCRdb stores just in-frame clones and leaves some out. The sample yields about 2,200 clones, 55% to 75% seen once. Sequences were obtained from spleen. These receptor sequences come from a female BALB/c mouse given C57BL/6 T cells with graft-versus-host disease after an allogeneic hematopoietic cell transplant.

This clone was found a few times. Mouse germline and gene names are used. The read terminates 1 residue before the CDR3 end, so the remaining end is supplied by the germline J gene. J is TRBJ2-2 and V is TRBV20; tentative D call: TRBD1 (6 bases). Trimming stripped 6 bases from V and 0 bases from J, with 8 bases between. Germline CDR1 reads GFQATS; CDR2 reads STVNSAI. The CDR3 is made up of 13 amino acids. CDR3 protein: CGAEGANTGQLYF. Partial CDR3 DNA: TGTGGTGCAGAGGGGGCAAACACCGGGCAGCTCTAC.

Notes on this clone: Gene names are the mouse ones. The CDR3 end is not reached by the read, which stops 1 residue before it; the germline J gene fills it in. The gene calls are TRBV31 and TRBJ1-4, with TRBD1 identical over 8 bases. The ends lost 0 bases at V and 7 bases at J; junction bases unmatched: 4. The CDR3 contains 14 residues. Germline V lookup: CDR1 GKSSPN, CDR2 SITVG. CDR3 protein: CAWSLQGARERLFF. Incomplete CDR3 DNA: TGTGCCTGGAGTCTCCAGGGGGCCCGCGAAAGATTATTT.

To note about this clone: Germline and genes here are mouse. The CDR3 is cut off 1 residue early in the read; its end comes from the germline J gene. The chain uses TRBV13-1 and TRBJ2-4; TRBD1 matches 7 bases. Trimming took 2 bases from V and 0 from J; bases not matched to a gene: 3. The CDR3 is 15 amino acids. Looked up from germline, CDR1 is NSHNY and CDR2 is SYGAGN. CDR3 bases read: TGTGCCAGCAGTGACAGGGGGTTTAGTCAAAACACCTTGTAC. It is translated as CASSDRGFSQNTLY. The whole CDR3 is CASSDRGFSQNTLYF.

This clone has only a few counts. Gene names follow the mouse nomenclature. Read data end 1 residue before the CDR3 end; the end is taken from the germline J gene. This rearrangement joins TRBV13-1 to TRBJ1-5, with 12 bases lining up with TRBD1. This CDR3 contains 16 residues. J gave up 4 bases and V 4 bases, and 6 bases lay outside the gene matches. The germline gives CDR1 NSHNY, CDR2 SYGAGN. CDR3 amino acids: CASSPGTGGWNQAPLF. The part of the CDR3 DNA that was read is TGTGCCAGCAGTCCCGGGACAGGGGGCTGGAACCAGGCTCCGCTT.

To note about this clone: The genes are named according to mouse. The read is 1 residue too short to cover the CDR3 end, so that end is filled in from the germline J gene. The J gene is TRBJ2-7, the V gene TRBV5; 7 bases are shared with TRBD2. V shed 1 base, J shed 0 bases, and the junction held 3 bases outside the gene matches. Germline V gives CDR1 LGHNA, CDR2 YNLKQL (reference sequence). This CDR3 spans 15 amino acids. CDR3 in amino acids: CASSQVSGGSYEQYF. Partial CDR3 DNA: TGTGCCAGCAGCCAAGTTTCTGGGGGCTCCTATGAACAGTAC.

Comments on this clone: Genes and germline are mouse. With the read ending 1 residue before the CDR3 end, the germline J gene is used to fill in that end. The genes are TRBV12-1 and TRBJ1-2; no clear D. V lost 0 bases to trimming and J lost 4 bases, with 8 bases between them. Germline CDR1 SGHSN, CDR2 HYEKVE. The CDR3 length is 13 residues. The covered CDR3 bases are TGTGCCAGCTCTCTCCGGGTGGGCTCCGACTACACC. It specifies CASSLRVGSDYT. The entire CDR3 protein is CASSLRVGSDYTF.

This clone showed up just once. The listed genes are named as in mouse. The observed sequence ends 1 residue before the CDR3 terminus, with the missing tail filled in from the germline J gene. The genes are TRBV19 and TRBJ2-4; 9 bases agree with TRBD1. The CDR3 is made up of 13 amino acids. Looked up from germline, CDR1 is FNHDT and CDR2 is SITEND (reference sequence). V lost 4 bases to trimming and J lost 8 bases; unmatched junction nucleotides: 5. CDR3 sequence: CASSRTGEGTLYF. The part of the CDR3 DNA that was read is TGTGCCAGCAGTCGGACAGGGGAGGGCACCTTGTAC.

About this clone itself: The genes are named according to mouse. The CDR3 end falls 1 residue outside the read, so it is completed with the germline J gene. The chain uses TRBV19 and TRBJ2-7; D remains unclear. V was shortened by 4 bases and J by 3 bases, with 5 bases between the two germline ends. Looked up from germline, CDR1 is FNHDT and CDR2 is SITEND (reference sequence). The CDR3 is 11 amino acids. CDR3 DNA, as far as it was read: TGTGCCAGCAGTCTGGACTATGAACAGTAC. As protein: CASSLDYEQY. Given in full, the CDR3 is CASSLDYEQYF.

Comments on this clone: Genes here carry mouse names. The CDR3 end falls 1 residue outside the read, so it is completed with the germline J gene. J is TRBJ2-5 and V is TRBV5, with D unresolved. Germline CDR1 LGHNA, CDR2 YNLKQL (reference sequence). The CDR3 length is 14 residues. Between the trimmed V and J ends, which lost 1 base and 3 bases, there was a span of 8 bases. The sequenced CDR3 bases are TGTGCCAGCAGCCAAGTAGGGTGGCAAGACACCCAGTAC. The encoded protein is CASSQVGWQDTQY. The CDR3 in full is CASSQVGWQDTQYF.

As regards this clone: The gene names here belong to mouse. CDR3 DNA, as far as it was read: TGTGCCAGCAGTATAACTGGTAACTATGCTGAGCAGTTC. It is translated as CASSITGNYAEQF. The full-length CDR3 reads as CASSITGNYAEQFF. The chain is built from TRBV19 and TRBJ2-1, with D perhaps TRBD2 (5 bases). The read finishes 1 residue shy of the CDR3 end, and the germline J gene is used to complete it. In germline, CDR1 is FNHDT, CDR2 SITEND (reference sequence). The CDR3 is 14 residues long. V shed 1 base and J shed 0 bases, with 5 bases lying between them. Full variable domain (outside the CDR3, taken from reference TRBV19 and TRBJ2-1): GGIITQTPKFLIGQEGQKLTLKCQQNFNHDTMYWYRQDSGKGLRLIYYSITENDLQKGDLSEGYDASREKKSSFSLTVTSAQKNEMAVFLCASSITGNYAEQFFGPGTRLTVL.

This clone was detected only a few times. Mouse germline and gene names are used. The read falls 1 residue short of the CDR3 end, and the missing part is taken from the germline J gene. The rearrangement links TRBV15 to TRBJ1-2; D gene unclear. Trimming shortened V by 2 bases and J by 0 bases, and 4 bases separated the two germline ends. The CDR3 length is 13 residues. Per germline, CDR1 SGHND and CDR2 FRSKSL. CDR3 amino acids: CASSLSANSDYTF. The CDR3 DNA, read in part, is TGTGCCAGCAGTTTAAGTGCAAACTCCGACTACACC.

Notes on this clone: The gene names here belong to mouse. The read terminates 1 residue ahead of where the CDR3 ends, so the germline J gene completes it. The genes are TRBV4 and TRBJ2-2, with 9 bases fitting TRBD2. The CDR3 consists of 14 residues. CDR1 and CDR2 (germline): LGHDT, YNNKQL (reference sequence). J lost 3 bases, V lost 4 bases, and 0 bases had no gene match. The DNA read from the CDR3 is TGTGCCAGCAGCTGGACTGGGGACACCGGGCAGCTCTAC. As protein: CASSWTGDTGQLY. The full CDR3 reads CASSWTGDTGQLYF. The whole variable domain, remainder taken from reference TRBV4 and TRBJ2-2, is ETAVFQTPNYHVTQVGNEVSFNCKQTLGHDTMYWYKQDSKKLLKIMFSYNNKQLIVNETVPRRFSPQSSDKAHLNLRIKSVEPEDSAVYLCASSWTGDTGQLYFGEGSKLTVL.

This clone was observed a handful of times. Gene labels here are mouse ones. The read terminates 1 residue before the CDR3 end, so the remaining end is supplied by the germline J gene. This sequence joins TRBV13-3 and TRBJ1-4; TRBD1 agrees at 9 bases. This CDR3 contains 15 residues. With V trimmed by 4 bases and J by 7 bases, 8 bases remained unmatched. CDR1 is NNHDY and CDR2 is SYVADS in the germline V gene. The sequenced part of the CDR3 DNA is TGTGCCAGCAGTACCTCCGGGACAGGGATCGAAAGATTATTT. Translation gives CASSTSGTGIERLF. From start to end, the CDR3 is CASSTSGTGIERLFF. Drawing the rest from reference TRBV13-3 and TRBJ1-4, the complete variable domain is EAAVTQSPRSKVAVTGGKVTLSCHQTNNHDYMYWYRQDTGHGLRLIHYSYVADSTEKGDIPDGYKASRPSQENFSLILELASLSQTAVYFCASSTSGTGIERLFFGHGTKLSVL.

Concerning this clone: The gene symbols are mouse symbols. Read coverage stops 1 residue before the CDR3 terminus; the germline J gene supplies the remainder. The chain recombines TRBV13-2 with TRBJ1-1, with 8 nucleotides matching TRBD1. V dropped 3 bases and J dropped 0; count of bases not matched to a gene: 4. Germline V CDR1 and CDR2: NNHNN, SYGAGS (reference sequence). There are 15 residues in the CDR3. CDR3 bases read: TGTGCCAGCGGTGGCTCGGGACAGGCAAACACAGAAGTCTTC. This encodes CASGGSGQANTEVF. The whole CDR3 sequence is CASGGSGQANTEVFF.